One and the same sample provided the 4 T cell receptor beta chains below, sequenced in a study of T cells in Graves' hyperthyroidism and ophthalmopathy. TCR beta CDR3 sequences were amplified from RNA transcripts. The HTBI primer set drove a first-round RT-PCR of the TCR CDR3. TCRdb redid the calling of the multiplex PCR reads with MiXCR, one entry per CDR3 protein. The table lists around 300,000 distinct CDR3 sequences, around 15% of them singletons. Sequenced: blood. All receptors derive from a woman aged 50 to 60 with Graves' hyperthyroidism that later progressed to Graves' ophthalmopathy.

Notes on this clonotype: A much more abundant neighbour one base away suggests this may be a read error. CDR3 bases: TGTGCCAGCAGCTACTCAGGTTTAGGGGGGCTGAACACTGAAGCTTTCTTT. Amino acids: CASSYSGLGGLNTEAFF. The rearrangement uses TRBV7-9 and TRBJ1-1; possibly TRBD1 for D (6 bases). The CDR3 has 17 amino acids. CDR1 is SEHNR, CDR2 FQNEAQ, per germline (reference sequence). Trimming took off 4 bases at V and 0 bases at J, with 18 bases between the two ends.

Ten or more counts support this clonotype. The V and J genes are TRBV5-5 and TRBJ2-3; D gene unclear. V lost 1 base and J 7 bases, leaving 16 bases between the germline ends. There are 15 residues in the CDR3. In germline, CDR1 is SGHKS, CDR2 YYEKEE (reference sequence). Here the CDR3 DNA reads TGTGCCAGCAGCTTGTGGCCCCAGTCTCGTTATACGCAGTATTTT. This gives the protein CASSLWPQSRYTQYF.

This clonotype was seen repeatedly, ten times or more. The J gene is TRBJ2-2, the V gene TRBV6-1; TRBD1 might be the D (5 bases). Trimming stripped 5 bases from V and 6 bases from J, with 16 bases between. Germline V lookup: CDR1 MNHNS, CDR2 SASEGT. This CDR3 comprises 15 residues. The CDR3 nucleotides read TGTGCCAGCAGTTATGCCTCCCAACAGGCCGGGGAGCTGTTTTTT. Translating it yields CASSYASQQAGELFF.

This clonotype was seen many times. The chain employs TRBV2 and TRBJ2-5, with unresolved D. The germline V gene has CDR1 SNHLY and CDR2 FYNNEI. This CDR3 has 14 amino acids. Trimming removed 4 bases from V and 1 base from J, with 10 bases in between. CDR3 nucleotides: TGTGCCAGCAGTGTGCGAACTACCCAAGAGACCCAGTACTTC. Protein: CASSVRTTQETQYF.